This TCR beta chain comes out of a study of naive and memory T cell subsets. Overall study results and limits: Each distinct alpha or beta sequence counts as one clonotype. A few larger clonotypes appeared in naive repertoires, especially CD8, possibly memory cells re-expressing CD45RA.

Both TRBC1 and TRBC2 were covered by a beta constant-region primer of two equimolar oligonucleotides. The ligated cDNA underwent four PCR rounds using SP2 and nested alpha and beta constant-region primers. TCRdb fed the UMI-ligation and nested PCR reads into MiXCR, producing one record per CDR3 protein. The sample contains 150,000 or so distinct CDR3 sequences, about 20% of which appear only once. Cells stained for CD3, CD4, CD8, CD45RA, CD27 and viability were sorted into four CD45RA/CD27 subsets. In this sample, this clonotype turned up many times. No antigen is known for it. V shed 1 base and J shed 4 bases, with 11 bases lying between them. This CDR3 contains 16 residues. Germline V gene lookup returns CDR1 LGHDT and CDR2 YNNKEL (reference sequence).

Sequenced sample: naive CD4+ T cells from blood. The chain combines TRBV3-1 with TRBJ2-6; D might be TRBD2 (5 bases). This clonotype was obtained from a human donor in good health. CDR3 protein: CASSQGLRAGANVLTF. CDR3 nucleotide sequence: TGTGCCAGCAGCCAAGGTCTGAGGGCCGGGGCCAACGTCCTGACTTTC.